This T cell receptor beta chain was captured in a study of blood T cell repertoires in COVID-19. This clone was picked up a small number of times. Data came from immunoSEQ multiplex PCR; TCRdb stores just in-frame clones and leaves some out. There are about 140,000 clones in the sample; 60% to 80% occur only once, and roughly 2.9% lies in the top ten. Germline CDR1 LGHNT, CDR2 FRNRAP. This CDR3 spans 14 amino acids. V lost 4 bases, J lost 4 bases, and 4 bases stayed unmatched. Material for sequencing was PBMCs or T cells enriched from blood (not recorded which). V and J are TRBV12-5 and TRBJ2-1; 7 positions match TRBD1. This TCR was recovered from a woman in her 50s who had recovered from COVID-19. The CDR3 DNA reads TGTGCTAGTGGTTCTCCGGGACAGTACAATGAGCAGTTCTTC. It codes for CASGSPGQYNEQFF.